This T cell receptor (beta chain) originates from a study of T cell repertoires in cytomegalovirus infection. Study-wide points: Frequencies of public TCR beta families were cumulated, and this identified carriers of CMV plus the relevant HLA. CMV-specific HLA-C-restricted TCR beta clonotypes dominated the ex vivo response.

The CDR3 contains 15 residues. Germline V lookup: CDR1 SGHVS, CDR2 FQNEAQ. Trimming removed 3 bases from V and 4 bases from J; junction bases left unmatched: 6. This clonotype came up many times. Its antigen remains unknown. TCRdb reanalysed the reads using MiXCR and keeps one entry per CDR3 protein. The sample lists about 740,000 distinct CDR3 sequences; 35% were seen once. The receptor's source is a human donor in good health (CMV status not recorded). Some clones in this sample may be carry-over from other donors' samples. This rearrangement joins TRBV7-8 to TRBJ2-7; 10 nucleotides line up with TRBD2. The sequenced sample was PBMCs. The chain's CDR3 is CASSFRTSGKYEQYF. The CDR3 nucleotides are TGTGCCAGCAGCTTTCGGACTAGCGGCAAATACGAGCAGTACTTC.